What follows is one T cell receptor beta chain and its context. Its target is not known. Duration under 3 months, a NOSPECS grade of at least 4, and a Clinical Activity Score of at least 3 characterized the ophthalmopathy patients. The study excluded patients with uncontrolled infection, other autoimmune disease, pregnancy or lactation. Authors of the study amplified TCR beta CDR3 regions from RNA transcripts. Primed by the HTBI set, a first-round RT-PCR was run on the TCR CDR3. TCRdb called the multiplex PCR reads again in MiXCR, with one record for every CDR3 protein. The data show about 640,000 distinct CDR3 sequences, around 21% seen once. This sample was taken from a study of T cells in Graves' hyperthyroidism and ophthalmopathy. Regarding the study as a whole: Most thyroid clonotypes expanded above 0.001 were also detected in blood. The model identified upcoming ophthalmopathy a median approximately six months ahead of onset.

This receptor was taken from a man aged 25 to 40 with Graves' ophthalmopathy. The sample taken for sequencing was blood.

The CDR3 loop is CASSYRDPKPAGPYNSPLHF. CDR3 nucleotides: TGCGCCAGCAGCTACCGGGACCCTAAGCCGGCGGGCCCCTATAATTCACCCCTCCACTTT. The gene calls are TRBV5-1 and TRBJ1-6, with TRBD1 as a possible D gene (5 bases). Deletions cut 3 bases from V and 2 bases from J, with 24 bases between. The length of the CDR3 is 20 residues. Germline V gene lookup returns CDR1 SGHRS and CDR2 YFSETQ. The full variable domain, rest sourced from reference TRBV5-1 and TRBJ1-6, is KAGVTQTPRYLIKTRGQQVTLSCSPISGHRSVSWYQQTPGQGLQFLFEYFSETQRNKGNFPGRFSGRQFSNSRSEMNVSTLELGDSALYLCASSYRDPKPAGPYNSPLHFGNGTRLTVT.